Presented here are 24 T cell receptor beta chains from one specimen sequenced in a study of vaccination and CD4 T cells after COVID-19. Treatment noted: roughly 11-day PBMC culture with coronavirus spike peptide pools or control peptides (ViraFEST assay). What these receptors recognize is not known. The Oncomine TCR Beta short-read assay was applied to DNA of cultured CD4+ T cells. One entry per CDR3 protein, called by TCRdb with MiXCR from the PCR reads. This sample has over 15,000 distinct CDR3 sequences; around 59% occur once, and the top ten carry 7.5% to 9.5%. Sequencing input: CD4+ T cells from blood, cultured in vitro. Every receptor here comes from a human donor who had recovered from COVID-19.

The V gene is TRBV19, the J gene TRBJ2-3; D ambiguous. V shed 2 bases and J shed 2 bases, with 14 bases lying between them. This CDR3 spans 16 amino acids. Germline V CDR1 and CDR2: LNHDA, SQIVND (reference sequence). CDR3 DNA: TGTGCCAGTAGTATAATGATTGCCGCGGACACAGATACGCAGTATTTT. Protein sequence: CASSIMIAADTDTQYF.

The V call is TRBV7-2, the J call TRBJ2-5; D is undetermined. V was clipped by 1 base and J by 3 bases, with 6 bases between them. Germline assignment: CDR1 SGHTA and CDR2 FQGNSA. This CDR3 region has 13 residues. In DNA form, the CDR3 reads TGTGCCAGCAGCTTAGACAGAGAAGAGACCCAGTACTTC. This encodes CASSLDREETQYF.

The chain recombines TRBV6-1 with TRBJ1-2; 7 nucleotides agree with TRBD1. The V segment lost 3 bases and the J segment 4 bases; nucleotides outside the gene matches: 8. Per the germline V gene, CDR1 is MNHNS and CDR2 is SASEGT. There are 15 residues in the CDR3. CDR3 region: CASSEYGTVVYGYTF. The CDR3 DNA reads as TGTGCCAGCAGTGAGTACGGGACAGTCGTCTATGGCTACACCTTC.

This clonotype came up a few times. The chain recombines TRBV7-8 with TRBJ1-2; D remains unclear. Germline CDR1 and CDR2: SGHVS and FQNEAQ. Trimming shortened V by 5 bases and J by 4 bases, and 11 bases separated the two germline ends. This CDR3 is 13 amino acids long. CDR3 sequence: CASSPAVLYGYTF. In DNA, the CDR3 is TGTGCCAGCAGCCCGGCGGTCCTCTATGGCTACACCTTC. The whole variable domain, remainder taken from reference TRBV7-8 and TRBJ1-2, is GAGVSQSPRYKVAKRGQDVALRCDPISGHVSLFWYQQALGQGPEFLTYFQNEAQLDKSGLPSDRFFAERPEGSVSTLKIQRTQQEDSAVYLCASSPAVLYGYTFGSGTRLTVV.

This sequence joins TRBV5-1 and TRBJ1-4; perhaps TRBD1 as D (5 bases). Trimming left V 6 bases short and J 0 bases short, with 12 bases between. CDR3 length equals 15 residues. Germline CDR1 SGHRS, CDR2 YFSETQ. The CDR3 DNA is TGCGCCAGCACCCGGGGGGACGCAACTAATGAAAAACTGTTTTTT. Translating it yields CASTRGDATNEKLFF.

This clonotype was picked up a small number of times. The rearrangement joins TRBV25-1 to TRBJ2-2, with D maybe TRBD1 (6 bases). The CDR3 consists of 19 residues. The germline CDR1 and CDR2 sequences are MGHDK and SYGVNS. The V end lost 3 bases, the J end lost 3 bases, and 23 bases lay between the germline ends. The CDR3 protein is CASSDRVQLGGPHTGELFF. CDR3 DNA: TGTGCCAGCAGTGACCGGGTACAGTTAGGGGGACCCCACACCGGGGAGCTGTTTTTT.

This chain uses TRBV28 with TRBJ1-1, with 7 positions matching TRBD1. Trimming cost V 5 bases and J 0 bases; bases outside gene matches: 6. The CDR3 consists of 15 residues. CDR1 and CDR2 from the germline V gene are MDHEN and SYDVKM. In nucleotides, the CDR3 is TGTGCCAGCAGTCCCTCACAGGGGATGAACACTGAAGCTTTCTTT. Protein product: CASSPSQGMNTEAFF. The complete variable domain, with remaining parts taken from reference TRBV28 and TRBJ1-1, reads DVKVTQSSRYLVKRTGEKVFLECVQDMDHENMFWYRQDPGLGLRLIYFSYDVKMKEKGDIPEGYSVSREKKERFSLILESASTNQTSMYLCASSPSQGMNTEAFFGQGTRLTVV.

This clonotype was seen more than once but under ten times. The chain has TRBV2 and TRBJ1-1; D is unclear. Deletions cut 8 bases from V and 6 bases from J, with 16 bases between. The CDR3 totals 13 residues. The V gene's germline CDR1 is SNHLY and CDR2 FYNNEI. The CDR3 region is CASLLRLGAEAFF. The CDR3 nucleotides are TGTGCCAGCCTTCTTAGGCTAGGCGCTGAAGCTTTCTTT.

The chain is built from TRBV3-1 and TRBJ2-7; 9 bases are a match to TRBD2. CDR3 length: 13 amino acids. From germline, CDR1 is LGHDT and CDR2 YNNKEL (reference sequence). Germline trimming cut 2 bases from V and 9 bases from J; bases unmatched to any gene: 5. The DNA for the CDR3 is TGTGCCAGCAGCCAACAAGCGGGAGGAAGGCAGTACTTC. The encoded protein is CASSQQAGGRQYF.

This sequence joins TRBV12-5 and TRBJ1-5; the D gene is possibly TRBD1 (6 bases). CDR3 size: 19 residues. CDR1 and CDR2 (germline): LGHNT, FRNRAP. The V gene lost 0 bases and the J gene lost 1 base, with 19 bases spanning the gap. CDR3 nucleotide sequence: TGTGCTAGTGGTTTGGTACGTAGAGGGGGGATGCTCAGCAATCAGCCCCAGCATTTT. It yields the protein CASGLVRRGGMLSNQPQHF.

Remarks on this clonotype: Its ends do not fully match the called genes, so a read error is possible. V usage is TRBV2 and J usage is TRBJ2-7; TRBD1 agrees at 7 bases. This CDR3 has 14 residues. CDR1 SNHLY and CDR2 FYNNEI come from the germline V gene. The DNA for the CDR3 is TGTGCCAGCAGACCACAGGGGATTACCGCGCCATGGGACTTC. Its translation: CASRPQGITAPWDF.

The chain recombines TRBV27 with TRBJ2-1; a possible D gene is TRBD2 (9 bases). This CDR3 is built from 18 residues. The V gene lost 6 bases and the J gene lost 6 bases, with 27 bases spanning the gap. Germline V gives CDR1 MNHEY, CDR2 SMNVEV (reference sequence). The CDR3 sequence: CASSRTGQGLASLNEQFF. CDR3 sequence (DNA): TGTGCCAGCAGCCGAACAGGACAGGGACTAGCTTCCCTCAATGAGCAGTTCTTC.

This clonotype appeared once. This chain uses TRBV20-1 with TRBJ2-1; TRBD2 matches 9 bases. CDR1 is DFQATT and CDR2 is SNEGSKA in the germline V gene (reference sequence). The CDR3 length is 14 residues. The J segment lost 8 bases and the V segment lost 3 bases, leaving 8 bases of the junction unmatched. CDR3 region: CSARLAGKRDEQFF. CDR3 nucleotide sequence: TGCAGTGCTAGGCTAGCGGGAAAGAGGGATGAGCAGTTCTTC.

V gene TRBV10-2 combines with J gene TRBJ2-1, with D maybe TRBD1 (5 bases). The CDR3 is made up of 13 amino acids. V lost 8 bases to trimming and J lost 2 bases, with 10 bases between them. Germline V gene data show CDR1 as WSHSY and CDR2 as SAAADI. CDR3 DNA: TGCGCCAGCGGGGTAGGGGCCTACAATGAGCAGTTCTTC. Translated: CASGVGAYNEQFF.

This clonotype has a single count. V gene TRBV10-2 combines with J gene TRBJ1-5, with a tentative D call TRBD1 (5 bases). The ends were cut back, 4 bases at V and 2 bases at J, with 12 bases in the middle. The CDR3 runs 15 residues. Germline loops: CDR1 WSHSY, CDR2 SAAADI. The DNA of the CDR3 is TGCGCCAGCAGTGCCCCGGGGGTTGGCAATCAGCCCCAGCATTTT. This gives the protein CASSAPGVGNQPQHF.

This chain uses TRBV6-1 with TRBJ2-3; TRBD1 aligns across 9 bases. V lost 6 bases and J lost 5; bases outside the gene matches: 6. This CDR3 contains 14 residues. Per germline, CDR1 MNHNS and CDR2 SASEGT. This CDR3 is CASSRTGVRDTQYF. The CDR3 DNA sequence: TGTGCCAGCAGCCGGACAGGGGTGAGAGATACGCAGTATTTT.

The rearrangement links TRBV20-1 to TRBJ1-1; 11 nucleotides align to TRBD1. In germline, CDR1 is DFQATT, CDR2 SNEGSKA (reference sequence). V lost 7 bases to trimming and J lost 2 bases; unmatched junction nucleotides: 6. The CDR3 extends over 14 amino acids. CDR3 bases: TGCAGTGTCCCGGACAGGGGGCTAAACACTGAAGCTTTCTTT. It specifies CSVPDRGLNTEAFF.

This chain connects TRBV2 to TRBJ1-4; D not certain. The CDR3 covers 14 residues. Germline V gene sequence: CDR1 SNHLY, CDR2 FYNNEI. Deletions cut 3 bases from V and 0 bases from J, with 5 bases between. CDR3 sequence: CASSELTTNEKLFF. CDR3 nucleotide sequence: TGTGCCAGCAGTGAGCTAACAACTAATGAAAAACTGTTTTTT.

In its sample, this clonotype is medium-sized. The chain carries TRBV3-1 and TRBJ1-2, with D unresolved. The V end was cut by 3 bases, the J end by 7 bases, with 12 bases between. The CDR3 covers 13 residues. Germline CDR1 LGHDT, CDR2 YNNKEL (reference sequence). The CDR3 nucleotides are TGTGCCAGCAGCCAGGGTGGAGGTCTTGGCTACACCTTC. Protein product: CASSQGGGLGYTF.

The V gene is TRBV5-1, the J gene TRBJ2-3; TRBD2 aligns across 8 bases. With V trimmed by 4 bases and J by 5 bases, 12 bases remained unmatched. Germline V gives CDR1 SGHRS, CDR2 YFSETQ. This CDR3 has 16 amino acids. The chain's CDR3 is CASSQLAVGSRDTQYF. CDR3 bases: TGCGCCAGCAGCCAACTAGCGGTAGGCAGTCGAGATACGCAGTATTTT.

This clonotype was observed a few times. The chain combines TRBV30 with TRBJ1-5; the D is unclear. The CDR3 length is 15 residues. The V end was cut by 0 bases, the J end by 3 bases, with 12 bases between. CDR1 is GTSNPN and CDR2 is SVGIG in the germline V gene (reference sequence). The CDR3 loop reads CAWSVSLGNNQPQHF. For the CDR3, the DNA is TGTGCCTGGAGTGTATCTTTAGGGAACAATCAGCCCCAGCATTTT.

This clonotype was seen only a few times. The chain couples TRBV15 to TRBJ1-2; D is possibly TRBD1 (5 bases). CDR1 and CDR2 (germline): LNHNV, YYDKDF (reference sequence). The germline V and J ends were trimmed by 5 bases and 5 bases, with 9 bases remaining between them. The CDR3 is 12 residues long. This CDR3 is CATSLAGYGYTF. The CDR3 nucleotides read TGTGCCACCAGCCTCGCAGGGTATGGCTACACCTTC.

The chain employs TRBV7-3 and TRBJ2-3; D is unresolved. Germline CDR1 SGHTA, CDR2 FQGTGA. Trimming took 1 base from V and 4 from J, leaving 12 bases between them. The CDR3 runs 15 residues. The CDR3 protein is CASSLKLVGPDTQYF. CDR3 sequence (DNA): TGTGCCAGCAGCTTAAAGTTAGTCGGCCCAGATACGCAGTATTTT.

This clonotype occurred a few times. One end of the junction does not line up with germline, which may come from a read error. The rearrangement links TRBV27 to TRBJ1-5; D uncertain. The CDR3 totals 16 residues. Germline CDR1 and CDR2: MNHEY and SMNVEV (reference sequence). CDR3 DNA: TGTGCCAGCAGTATATCGCCGGGGTTTAGCAATCAGCCCCAGCATTTT. Its protein product is CASSISPGFSNQPQHF.